This TCR beta chain was recorded in a study of memory CD4+ T cells and cytomegalovirus serostatus. The study's findings and limits: CMV serostatus prediction reached median AUC about 0.95, or 0.9 with US-trained model.

Single viable CD3+CD4+CD8-CD45RO+ cells were sorted as the memory CD4+ T cells. This CDR3 has 15 residues. CDR1 and CDR2 from the germline V gene are GTSNPN and SVGIG (reference sequence). Deletions cut 2 bases from V and 4 bases from J, with 15 bases between. There are a few counts of this clone. Its antigen remains unknown. Authors' methods: After removing out-of-frame reads, millions of distinct TCRbeta sequences remained. Produced via immunoSEQ multiplex PCR; TCRdb's table is partial and in-frame only. Clonal size and the V and J genes are those of that table, whereas D and trimming came from the DNA. The table has roughly 64,000 clones, approximately 77% seen once.

This chain links TRBV30 with TRBJ2-4, with D maybe TRBD1 (7 bases). The sample comprised memory CD4+ T cells from blood. The sequence came from an adult in good health and CMV-seronegative. The CDR3 DNA reads TGTGCCTGGAGTTCGCGGGACAGACAAAAAAACATTCAGTACTTC. The encoded protein is CAWSSRDRQKNIQYF.